This T cell receptor beta chain stems from a study of tumor-infiltrating lymphocytes in primary liver carcinoma (dated by TCRdb to 2017 to 2019). As for the study more broadly: Of the five patients, three men and two women aged 30 to 69 years, four had hepatocellular carcinoma and one had combined HCC and intrahepatic cholangiocarcinoma. The five patients had tumors of stage T1-T3 N0M0, with maximum diameters ranging from 4.2 to 10 cm. Technical replicate repertoires showed high reproducibility, with mean shared-clone rates near 0.89 and correlation coefficients above 0.95. Samples yielded roughly 3.65 to 7.5 million productive TCRbeta reads; read depth did not differ significantly between tissue types. Agilent mRNA microarray profiling was performed on the roughly 25 tumor region samples to relate TCRbeta repertoire diversity to the local molecular phenotype. A total of 35 or so specimens from 5 patients went through TCRbeta repertoire sequencing, namely 25 tumor regions, 5 adjacent noncancerous liver tissues and 5 peripheral blood samples. Across five regions of each liver tumor, along with adjacent normal tissue and blood, the study brought together TCRbeta repertoire sequencing, expression microarrays and whole-exome sequencing. Overall study outcomes, separate from this receptor: Because sequencing covered only the TCR beta chain and unpaired alpha chains were not captured, true repertoire diversity is likely underestimated. Repertoire overlap was higher between tumor regions (mean about 35%) than tumor-adjacent (approximately 17%) or tumor-blood (approximately 15%) pairs, consistent with antigen-driven expansion. Only about 7.5-25% of top clones were present in all five regions of a tumor, suggesting spatial heterogeneity of tumor-infiltrating T cells. Since the samples were bulk and unsorted, there was no way to compare CD4+ and CD8+ T cell repertoires. Only five patients were included in the study, and the authors note that the findings should be validated in a larger study. Compared with blood, tumors had a significantly larger share of the repertoire taken up by the top 250 clones (p = 0.039).

Using a constant-region primer and ProtoScript II reverse transcriptase, TCRbeta-specific cDNA was reverse-transcribed from about 460 ng total RNA. Construction of the TCRbeta libraries relied on three nested rounds of multiplex PCR, following a slightly modified ARM-PCR procedure. Multiplex TRBV1-TRBV30 forward primers and a Cbeta reverse primer were used in the first two PCR rounds, each of which was run for approximately 9 cycles. Sample barcodes and Illumina adapters were added in a final 25-cycle PCR using Deep VentR polymerase. Amplicons of 200-500 bp were gel-purified with a QIAquick gel extraction kit before sequencing. An Illumina HiSeq 2500 was used to sequence the TCRbeta amplicons, generating 250-bp paired-end reads. The authors processed their data as follows. Quality trimming of reads was performed with Trimmomatic v0.33, and paired reads were merged with FLASH v1.2.11 so that full CDR3 sequences could be recovered. MiGEC v1.2.1b assigned V, D and J germline segments to the rearranged TCRbeta sequences. Clonotype statistics and Shannon-Wiener diversity indices were computed with VDJtools v1.0.0. To cut down on sampling bias, every analysis after diversity analysis relied on just the 250 most abundant clonotypes from each sample. TCRdb's own reprocessing of the public reads used fastp at Q25 and MiXCR and kept productive beta chains. Each entry is one CDR3 protein sequence, shown with its most common DNA and genes. The V and J calls, along with clone size, are taken from TCRdb and not from the paper's own processing. The sample table holds 25,000 or so distinct CDR3 sequences, of which 75% to 80% were seen once. The ten largest clones represent more than 30% of the sample.

The CDR3 sequence holds 15 residues, the cysteine and phenylalanine included. This entry keeps only the CDR3 DNA: 45 bases, framed from base 1. Total RNA and DNA were co-extracted from 20-30 mg of bulk tissue with the AllPrep DNA/RNA mini kit, without cell sorting. Between late 2015 and early 2016, roughly five patients in China with histopathologically diagnosed primary liver carcinoma had their tumors surgically resected. Chronic HBV infection was present in the patients, and the patients were treatment-naive at sampling. Five spatially separated regions were sampled from each tumor: the superior, inferior, left-lateral and right-lateral poles, plus the tumor centre. According to histology, viable tumor cells made up more than 75% of every tumor sample. Each fresh piece of tumor and adjacent tissue was cut in two, with one half stored in RNAlater at -80 degrees C and the other half sent for histology.

Remarks on this clonotype: There is no known antigen for this receptor. Base qualities are missing; no much larger clone stands one base away.

Sequencing was performed on liver tumor tissue from sampling region 5. This specimen's cell subset or site label, interpreted: tumor region T5, tumor centre. The rearrangement combines TRBV12-3 or TRBV12-4 with TRBJ2-3; 8 central bases correspond to TRBD2. This receptor was obtained from a woman in her twenties or thirties with primary liver carcinoma and hepatitis B virus infection. The CDR3 here reads CISTLGGASGDTQYF. The nucleotides are TGTATCAGCACCCTTGGGGGTGCTAGCGGGGATACGCAGTATTTT.